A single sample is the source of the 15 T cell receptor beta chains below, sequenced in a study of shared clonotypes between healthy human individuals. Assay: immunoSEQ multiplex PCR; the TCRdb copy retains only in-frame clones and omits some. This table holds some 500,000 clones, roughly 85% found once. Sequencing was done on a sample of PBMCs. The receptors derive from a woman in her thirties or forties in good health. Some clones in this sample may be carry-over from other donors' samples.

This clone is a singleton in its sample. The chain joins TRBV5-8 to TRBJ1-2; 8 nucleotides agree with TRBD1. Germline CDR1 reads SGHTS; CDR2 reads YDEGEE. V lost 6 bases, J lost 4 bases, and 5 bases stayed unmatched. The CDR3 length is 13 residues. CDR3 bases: TGTGCCAGCAACTGGGGACAGGCCTATGGCTACACCTTC. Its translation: CASNWGQAYGYTF. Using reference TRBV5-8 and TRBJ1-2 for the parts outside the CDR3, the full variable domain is EAGVTQSPTHLIKTRGQQATLRCSPISGHTSVYWYQQALGLGLQFLLWYDEGEERNRGNFPPRFSGRQFPNYSSELNVNALELEDSALYLCASNWGQAYGYTFGSGTRLTVV.

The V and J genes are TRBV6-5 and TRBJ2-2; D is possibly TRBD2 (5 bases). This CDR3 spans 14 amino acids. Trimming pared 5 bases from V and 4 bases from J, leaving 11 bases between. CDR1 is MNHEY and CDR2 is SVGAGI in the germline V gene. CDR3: CASSLRDTTGELFF. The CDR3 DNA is TGTGCCAGCAGTCTCCGGGATACCACCGGGGAGCTGTTTTTT.

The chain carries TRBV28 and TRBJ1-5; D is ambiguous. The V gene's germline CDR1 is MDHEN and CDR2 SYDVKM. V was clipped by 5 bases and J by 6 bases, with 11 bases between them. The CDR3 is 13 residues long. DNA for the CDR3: TGTGCCAGCAGTACCTTGAGGAGTCAGCCCCAGCATTTT. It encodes CASSTLRSQPQHF. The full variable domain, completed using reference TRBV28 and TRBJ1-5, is DVKVTQSSRYLVKRTGEKVFLECVQDMDHENMFWYRQDPGLGLRLIYFSYDVKMKEKGDIPEGYSVSREKKERFSLILESASTNQTSMYLCASSTLRSQPQHFGDGTRLSIL.

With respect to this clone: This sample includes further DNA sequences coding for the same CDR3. The CDR3 region has the DNA TGTGCCAGCAGCCTATCGAGCAATCAGCCCCAGCATTTT. It translates to CASSLSSNQPQHF. The genes are TRBV7-9 and TRBJ1-5; D remains ambiguous. The CDR3 is made up of 13 amino acids. Germline CDR1 SEHNR, CDR2 FQNEAQ (reference sequence). The V and J ends lost 5 bases and 1 base respectively, with 6 bases between them.

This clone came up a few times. The CDR3: CAISPLDGQPQHF. The CDR3 region has the DNA TGTGCCATCAGTCCCTTGGACGGTCAGCCCCAGCATTTT. The V call is TRBV10-3, the J call TRBJ1-5; D gene ambiguous. The CDR3 length is 13 residues. Trimming shortened V by 5 bases and J by 6 bases, and 11 bases separated the two germline ends. Germline V gives CDR1 ENHRY, CDR2 SYGVKD.

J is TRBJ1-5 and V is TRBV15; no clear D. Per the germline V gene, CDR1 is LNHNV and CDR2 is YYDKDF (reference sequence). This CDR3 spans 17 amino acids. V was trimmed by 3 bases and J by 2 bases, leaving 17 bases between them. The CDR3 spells CATSSGASSRGNQPQHF. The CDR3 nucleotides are TGTGCCACCAGCAGTGGCGCTTCGAGTAGAGGCAATCAGCCCCAGCATTTT.

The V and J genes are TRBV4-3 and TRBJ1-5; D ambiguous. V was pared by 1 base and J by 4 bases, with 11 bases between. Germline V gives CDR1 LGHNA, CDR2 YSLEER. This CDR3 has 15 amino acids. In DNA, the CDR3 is TGCGCCAGCAGCCAAGTATGGGTCGGGAATCAGCCCCAGCATTTT. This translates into CASSQVWVGNQPQHF.

CDR3 sequence: CASSLDGIPSTDEQFF. The CDR3 nucleotides read TGTGCCAGCAGCTTAGACGGGATTCCCTCTACGGATGAGCAGTTCTTC. The genes are TRBV7-9 and TRBJ2-1, with D tentatively TRBD2 (5 bases). CDR1 is SEHNR, CDR2 FQNEAQ, per germline (reference sequence). The ends were cut back, 1 base at V and 8 bases at J, with 18 bases in the middle. The CDR3 is 16 amino acids.

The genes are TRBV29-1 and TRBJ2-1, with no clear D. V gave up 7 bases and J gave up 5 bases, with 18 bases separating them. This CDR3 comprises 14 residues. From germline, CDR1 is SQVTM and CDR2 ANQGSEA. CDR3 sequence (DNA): TGCAGCGCCGCACCACTTGGACGGAACAATGAGCAGTTCTTC. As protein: CSAAPLGRNNEQFF.

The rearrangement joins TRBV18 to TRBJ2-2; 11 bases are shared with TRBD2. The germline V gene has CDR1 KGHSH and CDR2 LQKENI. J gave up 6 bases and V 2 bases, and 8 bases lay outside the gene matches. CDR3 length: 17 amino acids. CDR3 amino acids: CASSPTSGSWYPGELFF. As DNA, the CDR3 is TGTGCCAGCTCACCAACTAGCGGGAGTTGGTATCCCGGGGAGCTGTTTTTT.

This CDR3 is CASSFTPKDRTLSGNTIYF. The CDR3 coding sequence is TGTGCCAGCAGCTTTACGCCGAAGGACCGAACTCTCTCTGGAAACACCATATATTTT. The V call is TRBV7-8, the J call TRBJ1-3; D gene unclear. CDR1 is SGHVS and CDR2 is FQNEAQ in the germline V gene. V was shortened by 3 bases and J by 0 bases, with 21 bases between the two germline ends. This CDR3 is built from 19 residues.

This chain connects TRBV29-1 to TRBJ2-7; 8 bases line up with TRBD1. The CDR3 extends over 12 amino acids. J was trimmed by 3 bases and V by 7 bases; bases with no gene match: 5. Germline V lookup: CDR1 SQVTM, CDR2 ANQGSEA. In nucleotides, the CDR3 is TGCAGCGGGTGGACAGGGAACTACGAGCAGTACTTC. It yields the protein CSGWTGNYEQYF.

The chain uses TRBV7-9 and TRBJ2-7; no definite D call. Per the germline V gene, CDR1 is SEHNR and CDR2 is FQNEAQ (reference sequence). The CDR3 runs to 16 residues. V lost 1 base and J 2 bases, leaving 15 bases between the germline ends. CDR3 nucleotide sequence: TGTGCCAGCAGCTTAGACGCAGGAACAAAAACCTACGAGCAGTACTTC. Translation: CASSLDAGTKTYEQYF.

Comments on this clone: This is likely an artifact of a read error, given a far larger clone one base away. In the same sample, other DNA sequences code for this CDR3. The CDR3 region has the DNA TGTGCCAGCAGCCCACCAGTAGTAGGACAGGTGATGAACACTGAAGCTTTCTTT. Amino acids: CASSPPVVGQVMNTEAFF. The chain employs TRBV7-9 and TRBJ1-1, with 7 bases lining up with TRBD1. Unmatched junction bases numbered 15, after V lost 5 bases and J lost 0 bases. The CDR3 length is 18 residues. CDR1 is SEHNR and CDR2 is FQNEAQ in the germline V gene (reference sequence).

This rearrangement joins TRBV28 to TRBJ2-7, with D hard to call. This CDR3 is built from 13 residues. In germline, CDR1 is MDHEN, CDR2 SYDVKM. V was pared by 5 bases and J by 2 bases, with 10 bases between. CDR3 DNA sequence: TGTGCCAGCAGTGAATTAAGACCCTACGAGCAGTACTTC. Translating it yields CASSELRPYEQYF.